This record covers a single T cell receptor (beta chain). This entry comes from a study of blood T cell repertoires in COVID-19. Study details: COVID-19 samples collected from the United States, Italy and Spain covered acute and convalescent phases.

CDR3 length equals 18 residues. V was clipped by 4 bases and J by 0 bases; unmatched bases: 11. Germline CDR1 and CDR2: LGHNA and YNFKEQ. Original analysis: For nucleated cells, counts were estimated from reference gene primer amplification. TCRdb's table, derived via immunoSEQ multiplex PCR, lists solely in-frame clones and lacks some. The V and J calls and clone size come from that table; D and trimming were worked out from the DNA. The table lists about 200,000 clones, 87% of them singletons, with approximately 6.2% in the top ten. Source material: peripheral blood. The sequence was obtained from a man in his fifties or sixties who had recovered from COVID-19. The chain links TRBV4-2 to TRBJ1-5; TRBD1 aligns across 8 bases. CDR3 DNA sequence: TGTGCCAGCAGCCGCACACTTAGGACAGGGTATAGCAATCAGCCCCAGCATTTT. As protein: CASSRTLRTGYSNQPQHF.